The next 5 T cell receptor beta chains were all read from a single sample in a study of cytomegalovirus exposure and HLA in healthy donors. The PCR employed 60 Vbeta primers together with 13 Jbeta primers. TCRdb's copy holds only in-frame clones and misses some; the assay was immunoSEQ multiplex PCR. The sample lists some 140,000 clones, roughly four fifths occurring once. Source material: PBMCs. These receptors originate from a woman in her forties or fifties in good health and CMV-seropositive.

The J gene is TRBJ2-7, the V gene TRBV5-1; 12 nucleotides match TRBD1. There are 14 residues in the CDR3. V gave up 3 bases and J gave up 7 bases; unmatched junction bases: 5. Looked up from germline, CDR1 is SGHRS and CDR2 is YFSETQ. The DNA for the CDR3 is TGCGCCAGCAGCTCGGGACAGGGGGCGTGGGAGCAGTACTTC. Translating it yields CASSSGQGAWEQYF.

The V and J genes are TRBV6-1 and TRBJ1-4; tentatively, D is TRBD1 (5 bases). The CDR3 extends over 12 amino acids. Germline V gives CDR1 MNHNS, CDR2 SASEGT. Trimming cost V 8 bases and J 8 bases, with 12 bases left between them. CDR3 coding DNA: TGTGCCAGCGGAAGGGGAAGAGAAAAACTGTTTTTT. Protein sequence: CASGRGREKLFF.

The gene calls are TRBV19 and TRBJ2-5; 10 nucleotides line up with TRBD2. Germline values: CDR1 LNHDA, CDR2 SQIVND (reference sequence). Trimming took 8 bases from V and 2 from J; bases not matched to a gene: 5. The CDR3 loop spans 14 amino acids. For the CDR3, the DNA is TGTGCCAGTCAACTACTAGCGGGGCAAGAGACCCAGTACTTC. This encodes CASQLLAGQETQYF.

This sequence joins TRBV28 and TRBJ1-5; 11 bases align to TRBD1. Germline V CDR1 and CDR2: MDHEN, SYDVKM. The ends lost 8 bases at V and 7 bases at J; junction bases unmatched: 10. The CDR3 spans 15 residues. Written as DNA, the CDR3 is TGTGCCAGCCGTAGGACAGGGGGCCTTGGACAGCCCCAGCATTTT. Its protein product is CASRRTGGLGQPQHF.

This chain connects TRBV9 to TRBJ2-2; D remains unclear. The CDR3 has 15 residues. Germline CDR1 SGDLS, CDR2 YYNGEE. Trimming left V 4 bases short and J 4 bases short, with 14 bases between. The CDR3, as DNA: TGTGCCAGCAGCCTTTCGGGTAGCTCCACCGGGGAGCTGTTTTTT. Translation gives CASSLSGSSTGELFF.